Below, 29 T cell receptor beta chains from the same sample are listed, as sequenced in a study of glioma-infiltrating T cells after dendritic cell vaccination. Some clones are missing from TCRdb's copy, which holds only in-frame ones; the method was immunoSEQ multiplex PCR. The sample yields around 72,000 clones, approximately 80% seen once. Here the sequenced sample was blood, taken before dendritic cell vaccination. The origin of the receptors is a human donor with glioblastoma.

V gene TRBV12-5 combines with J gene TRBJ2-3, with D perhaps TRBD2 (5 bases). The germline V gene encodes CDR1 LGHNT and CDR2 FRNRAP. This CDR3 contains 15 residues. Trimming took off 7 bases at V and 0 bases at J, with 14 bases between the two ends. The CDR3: CASVGERASTDTQYF. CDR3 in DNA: TGTGCTAGTGTGGGTGAGAGGGCTAGCACAGATACGCAGTATTTT. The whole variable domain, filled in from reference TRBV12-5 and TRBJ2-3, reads DARVTQTPRHKVTEMGQEVTMRCQPILGHNTVFWYRQTMMQGLELLAYFRNRAPLDDSGMPKDRFSAEMPDATLATLKIQPSEPRDSAVYFCASVGERASTDTQYFGPGTRLTVL.

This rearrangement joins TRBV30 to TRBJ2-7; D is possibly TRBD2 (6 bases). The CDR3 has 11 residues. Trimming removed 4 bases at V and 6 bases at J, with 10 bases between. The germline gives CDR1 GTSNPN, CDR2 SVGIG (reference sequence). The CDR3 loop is CAWTPGGEQYF. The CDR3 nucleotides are TGTGCCTGGACCCCCGGGGGCGAGCAGTACTTC.

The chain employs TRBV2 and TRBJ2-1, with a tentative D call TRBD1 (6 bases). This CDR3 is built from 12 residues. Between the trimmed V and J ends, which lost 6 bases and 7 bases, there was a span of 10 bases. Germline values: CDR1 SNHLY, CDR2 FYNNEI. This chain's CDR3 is CASRIQGNEQFF. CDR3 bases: TGTGCCAGCAGGATACAGGGTAATGAGCAGTTCTTC.

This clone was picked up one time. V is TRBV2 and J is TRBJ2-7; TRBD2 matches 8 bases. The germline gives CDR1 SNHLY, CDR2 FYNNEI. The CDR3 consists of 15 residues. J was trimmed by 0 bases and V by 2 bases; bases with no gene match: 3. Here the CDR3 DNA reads TGTGCCAGCAGTGAACGGCGGGGGGCCTCCTACGAGCAGTACTTC. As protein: CASSERRGASYEQYF.

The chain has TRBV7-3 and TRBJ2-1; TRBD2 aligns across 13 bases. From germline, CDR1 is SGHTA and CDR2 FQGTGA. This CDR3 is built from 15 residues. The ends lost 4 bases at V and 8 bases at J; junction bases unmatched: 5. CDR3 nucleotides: TGTGCCAGCAGCTACGGACTAGCGGGGGTGGATGAGCAGTTCTTC. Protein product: CASSYGLAGVDEQFF.

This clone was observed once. The CDR3 DNA follows: TGTGCCAGCAGCCGGGACGGCGGGGGCACCTACGAGCAGTACTTC. Translation: CASSRDGGGTYEQYF. The chain has TRBV5-4 and TRBJ2-7, with D perhaps TRBD2 (7 bases). Looked up from germline, CDR1 is SGHNT and CDR2 is YYREEE (reference sequence). Trimming left V 4 bases short and J 2 bases short, with 16 bases between. CDR3 length equals 15 residues.

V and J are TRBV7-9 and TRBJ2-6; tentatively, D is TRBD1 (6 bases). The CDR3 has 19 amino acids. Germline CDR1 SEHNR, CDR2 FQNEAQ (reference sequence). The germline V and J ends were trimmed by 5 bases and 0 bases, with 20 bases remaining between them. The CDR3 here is CASSPQMGQGISGANVLTF. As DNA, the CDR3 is TGTGCCAGCAGCCCCCAGATGGGGCAGGGGATCTCTGGGGCCAACGTCCTGACTTTC.

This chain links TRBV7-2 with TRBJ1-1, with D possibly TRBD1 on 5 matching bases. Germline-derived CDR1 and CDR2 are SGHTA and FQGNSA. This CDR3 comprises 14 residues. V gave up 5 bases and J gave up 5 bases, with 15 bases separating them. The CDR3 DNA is TGTGCCAGCAGCCCCGGGACTTTGGGGACTGAAGCTTTCTTT. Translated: CASSPGTLGTEAFF.

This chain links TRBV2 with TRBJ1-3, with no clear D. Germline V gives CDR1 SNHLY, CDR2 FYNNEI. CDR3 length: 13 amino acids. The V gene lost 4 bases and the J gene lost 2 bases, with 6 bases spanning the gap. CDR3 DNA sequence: TGTGCCAGCAGTGTGCGTACTGGAAACACCATATATTTT. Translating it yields CASSVRTGNTIYF.

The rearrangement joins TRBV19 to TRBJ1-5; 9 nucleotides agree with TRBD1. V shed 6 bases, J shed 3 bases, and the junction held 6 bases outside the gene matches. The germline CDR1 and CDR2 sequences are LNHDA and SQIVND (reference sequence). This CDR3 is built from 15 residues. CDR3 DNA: TGTGCCAGTAGCTCCGGGACAGGGTCCAATCAGCCCCAGCATTTT. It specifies CASSSGTGSNQPQHF.

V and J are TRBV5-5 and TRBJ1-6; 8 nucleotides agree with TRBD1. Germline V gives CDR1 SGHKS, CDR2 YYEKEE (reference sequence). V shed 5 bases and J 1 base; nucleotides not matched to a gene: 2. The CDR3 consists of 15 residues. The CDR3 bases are TGTGCCAGCAGAGGGACAGGTTCCTATAATTCACCCCTCCACTTT. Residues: CASRGTGSYNSPLHF. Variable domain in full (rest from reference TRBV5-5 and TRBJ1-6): DAGVTQSPTHLIKTRGQQVTLRCSPISGHKSVSWYQQVLGQGPQFIFQYYEKEERGRGNFPDRFSARQFPNYSSELNVNALLLGDSALYLCASRGTGSYNSPLHFGNGTRLTVT.

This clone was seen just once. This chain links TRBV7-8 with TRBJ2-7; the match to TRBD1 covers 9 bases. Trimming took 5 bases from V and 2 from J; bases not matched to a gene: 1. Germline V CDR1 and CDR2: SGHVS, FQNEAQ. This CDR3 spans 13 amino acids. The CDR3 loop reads CASSRDRAYEQYF. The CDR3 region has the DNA TGTGCCAGCAGCCGGGACAGGGCCTACGAGCAGTACTTC.

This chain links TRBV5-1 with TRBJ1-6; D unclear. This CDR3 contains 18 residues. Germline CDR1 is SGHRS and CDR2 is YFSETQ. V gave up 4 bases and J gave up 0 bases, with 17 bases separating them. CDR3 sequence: CASSHRTMESSYNSPLHF. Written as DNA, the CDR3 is TGCGCCAGCAGCCATAGAACGATGGAGAGCTCCTATAATTCACCCCTCCACTTT.

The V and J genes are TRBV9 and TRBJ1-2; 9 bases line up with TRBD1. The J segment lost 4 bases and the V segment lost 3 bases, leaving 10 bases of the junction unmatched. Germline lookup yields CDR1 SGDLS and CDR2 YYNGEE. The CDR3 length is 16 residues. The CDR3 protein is CASSGTQDRGGYGYTF. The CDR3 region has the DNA TGTGCCAGCAGCGGGACCCAGGACAGGGGAGGCTATGGCTACACCTTC. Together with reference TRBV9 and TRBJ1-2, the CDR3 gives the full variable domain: DSGVTQTPKHLITATGQRVTLRCSPRSGDLSVYWYQQSLDQGLQFLIQYYNGEERAKGNILERFSAQQFPDLHSELNLSSLELGDSALYFCASSGTQDRGGYGYTFGSGTRLTVV.

CDR3 amino acids: CAIKFLPETEYNSPLHF. The CDR3 DNA reads TGTGCCATCAAATTCCTACCCGAGACAGAATATAATTCACCCCTCCACTTT. V and J are TRBV6-4 and TRBJ1-6; D perhaps matches TRBD1 (5 bases). V lost 10 bases and J 4 bases, leaving 23 bases between the germline ends. The germline CDR1 and CDR2 sequences are MRHNA and SNTAGT. The CDR3 is made up of 17 amino acids.

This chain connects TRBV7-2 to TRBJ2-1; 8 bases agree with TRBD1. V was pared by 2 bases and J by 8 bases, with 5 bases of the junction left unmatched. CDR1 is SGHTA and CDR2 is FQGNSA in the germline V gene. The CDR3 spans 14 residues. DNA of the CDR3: TGTGCCAGCAGCTTACAGGGGGCTAAGGATGAGCAGTTCTTC. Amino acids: CASSLQGAKDEQFF.

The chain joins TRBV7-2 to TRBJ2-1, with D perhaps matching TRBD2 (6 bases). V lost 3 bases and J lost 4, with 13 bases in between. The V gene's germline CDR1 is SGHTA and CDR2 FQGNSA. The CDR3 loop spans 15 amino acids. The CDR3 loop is CASSFRRGAYNEQFF. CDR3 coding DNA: TGTGCCAGCAGCTTTCGGAGGGGCGCATACAATGAGCAGTTCTTC.

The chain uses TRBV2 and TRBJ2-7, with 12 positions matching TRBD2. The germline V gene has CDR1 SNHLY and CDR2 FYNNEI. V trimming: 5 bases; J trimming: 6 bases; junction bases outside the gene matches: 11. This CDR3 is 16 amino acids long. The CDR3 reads CASSWGLAGEKGEQYF. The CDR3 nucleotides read TGTGCCAGCAGTTGGGGACTAGCGGGCGAAAAGGGCGAGCAGTACTTC.

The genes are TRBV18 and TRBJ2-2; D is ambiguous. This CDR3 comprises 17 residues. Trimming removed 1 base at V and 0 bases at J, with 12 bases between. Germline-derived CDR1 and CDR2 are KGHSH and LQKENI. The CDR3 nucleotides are TGTGCCAGCTCACCACAAGTGAGACAACCGAACACCGGGGAGCTGTTTTTT. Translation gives CASSPQVRQPNTGELFF.

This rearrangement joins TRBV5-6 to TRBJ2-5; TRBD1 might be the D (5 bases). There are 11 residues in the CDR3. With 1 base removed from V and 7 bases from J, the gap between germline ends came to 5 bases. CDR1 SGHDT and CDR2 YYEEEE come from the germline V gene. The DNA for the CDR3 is TGTGCCAGCAGCTTGCAGGGGACCCAGTACTTC. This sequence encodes CASSLQGTQYF.

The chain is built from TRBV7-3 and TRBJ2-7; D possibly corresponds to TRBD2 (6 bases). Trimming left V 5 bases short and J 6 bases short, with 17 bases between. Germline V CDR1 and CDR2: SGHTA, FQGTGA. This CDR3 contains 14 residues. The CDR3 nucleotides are TGTGCCAGCAGCACTTCCGAGACTAGTAGCGAGCAGTACTTC. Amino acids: CASSTSETSSEQYF.

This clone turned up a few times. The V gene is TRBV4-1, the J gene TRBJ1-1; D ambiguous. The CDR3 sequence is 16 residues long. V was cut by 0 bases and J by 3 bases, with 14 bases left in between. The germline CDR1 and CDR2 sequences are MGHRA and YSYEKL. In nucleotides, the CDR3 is TGCGCCAGCAGCCAAGAAGGAGGTGGTATGGACACTGAAGCTTTCTTT. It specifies CASSQEGGGMDTEAFF.

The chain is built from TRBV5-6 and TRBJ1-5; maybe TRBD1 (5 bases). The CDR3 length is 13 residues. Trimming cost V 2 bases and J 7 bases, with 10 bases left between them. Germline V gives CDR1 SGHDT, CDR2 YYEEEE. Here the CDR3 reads CASSLGVGQPQHF. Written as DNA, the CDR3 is TGTGCCAGCAGCTTAGGGGTTGGACAGCCCCAGCATTTT.

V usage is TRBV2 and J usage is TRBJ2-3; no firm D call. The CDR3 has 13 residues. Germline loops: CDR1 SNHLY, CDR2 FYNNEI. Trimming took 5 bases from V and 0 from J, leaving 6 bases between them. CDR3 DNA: TGTGCCAGCAGTCCGAGCAGCACAGATACGCAGTATTTT. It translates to CASSPSSTDTQYF. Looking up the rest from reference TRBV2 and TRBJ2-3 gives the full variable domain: EPEVTQTPSHQVTQMGQEVILRCVPISNHLYFYWYRQILGQKVEFLVSFYNNEISEKSEIFDDQFSVERPDGSNFTLKIRSTKLEDSAMYFCASSPSSTDTQYFGPGTRLTVL.

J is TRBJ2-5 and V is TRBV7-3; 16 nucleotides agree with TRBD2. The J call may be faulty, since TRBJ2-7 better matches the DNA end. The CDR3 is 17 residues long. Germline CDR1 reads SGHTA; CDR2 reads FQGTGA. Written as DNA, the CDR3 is TGTGCCAGCAGCCAGGGACTAGCGGGGGGGCCGCCGCCCGAGCAGTACTTC. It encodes CASSQGLAGGPPPEQYF.

CDR3 sequence (DNA): TGTGCCAGTATTCCCGCGGGAGGGGAGACCCAGTACTTC. Translated, it gives CASIPAGGETQYF. The chain employs TRBV19 and TRBJ2-5, with TRBD2 matching 9 bases. In germline, CDR1 is LNHDA, CDR2 SQIVND (reference sequence). CDR3 length equals 13 residues. The ends lost 7 bases at V and 5 bases at J; junction bases unmatched: 5.

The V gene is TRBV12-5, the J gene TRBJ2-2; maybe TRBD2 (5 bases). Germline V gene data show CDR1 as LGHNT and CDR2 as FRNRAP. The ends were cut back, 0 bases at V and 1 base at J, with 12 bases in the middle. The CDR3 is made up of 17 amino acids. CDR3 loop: CASGLVTGGLNTGELFF. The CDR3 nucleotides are TGTGCTAGTGGTTTGGTAACCGGCGGGCTGAACACCGGGGAGCTGTTTTTT.

DNA of the CDR3: TGTGCCAGTAGTGCTAGGGGGAATTTGGACACTGAAGCTTTCTTT. It specifies CASSARGNLDTEAFF. V is TRBV19 and J is TRBJ1-1; maybe TRBD1 (6 bases). The CDR3 covers 15 residues. CDR1 and CDR2 from the germline V gene are LNHDA and SQIVND (reference sequence). Trimming took 5 bases from V and 3 from J, leaving 16 bases between them.

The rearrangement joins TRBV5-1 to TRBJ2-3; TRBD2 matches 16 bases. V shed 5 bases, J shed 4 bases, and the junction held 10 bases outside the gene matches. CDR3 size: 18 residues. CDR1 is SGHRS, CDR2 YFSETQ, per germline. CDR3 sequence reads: CASRGTSGGGPRADTQYF. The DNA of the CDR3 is TGCGCCAGCAGAGGGACTAGCGGGGGGGGCCCCAGGGCAGATACGCAGTATTTT.